Below are 10 T cell receptor beta chains sequenced from a single sample in a study of post-analysis software for immune sequencing data. Tagging with unique molecular identifiers was a feature of the TCR beta cDNA libraries. TCRdb passed the PCR reads through MiXCR, listing each CDR3 protein once. The sample carries about 820,000 distinct CDR3 sequences, approximately 57% recorded once. These receptors have no known antigen. Points from the study as a whole: TRBV5-6, TRBV5-1 and TRBV20-1 were among five TRBV segments more frequent in patients than controls.

Source material: blood. The origin of the receptors is a girl aged 5 to 17 with multiple sclerosis.

The CDR3 DNA is TGTGCCAGCAGCTTAAAATCCCGAGGGGACGAGCAGTACTTC. Protein sequence: CASSLKSRGDEQYF. The V gene is TRBV7-6, the J gene TRBJ2-7, with D possibly being TRBD1 or TRBD2 (5 bases each). The CDR3 is 14 residues long. With 2 bases removed from V and 5 bases from J, the gap between germline ends came to 13 bases. Germline lookup yields CDR1 SGHVS and CDR2 FNYEAQ.

CDR3: CAISGGAAAEQFF. The CDR3 coding sequence is TGTGCCATCAGTGGCGGCGCGGCGGCTGAGCAGTTCTTC. The chain links TRBV10-3 to TRBJ2-1; D is uncertain. V lost 4 bases, J lost 9 bases, and 13 bases lay in between. The CDR3 length is 13 residues. The germline gives CDR1 ENHRY, CDR2 SYGVKD.

This chain uses TRBV15 with TRBJ2-1; 12 bases fit TRBD2. J was trimmed by 5 bases and V by 1 base; bases with no gene match: 12. CDR1 and CDR2 from the germline V gene are LNHNV and YYDKDF (reference sequence). The CDR3 totals 19 residues. The CDR3 loop reads CATSRGTSGGQFSHNEQFF. CDR3 bases: TGTGCCACCAGCAGAGGAACTAGCGGGGGGCAGTTTTCCCACAATGAGCAGTTCTTC.

This clonotype was counted between two and nine times. The genes are TRBV7-9 and TRBJ2-7; D possibly corresponds to TRBD1 (6 bases). Germline values: CDR1 SEHNR, CDR2 FQNEAQ (reference sequence). CDR3 size: 13 residues. V lost 5 bases and J lost 4, with 12 bases in between. The CDR3 DNA reads as TGTGCCAGCAGCGCTGACGGACAGTACGAGCAGTACTTC. Translated, it gives CASSADGQYEQYF.

This clonotype was counted only a few times. The V call is TRBV6-5, the J call TRBJ2-2; tentatively, D is TRBD1 (6 bases). The germline V and J ends were trimmed by 7 bases and 2 bases, with 14 bases remaining between them. CDR3 size: 15 residues. Germline V gene data show CDR1 as MNHEY and CDR2 as SVGAGI. The CDR3 is CASNPIGTNTGELFF. The CDR3 DNA follows: TGTGCCAGCAATCCCATTGGGACAAACACCGGGGAGCTGTTTTTT.

The rearrangement joins TRBV28 to TRBJ1-1; TRBD1 aligns across 7 bases. Germline values: CDR1 MDHEN, CDR2 SYDVKM. The V and J ends lost 8 bases and 1 base, in that order; junction bases with no gene match: 10. CDR3 length: 15 residues. CDR3 amino acids: CASPPQGVENTEAFF. DNA for the CDR3: TGTGCCAGCCCTCCCCAGGGGGTTGAGAACACTGAAGCTTTCTTT.

The rearrangement links TRBV9 to TRBJ1-2; D might be TRBD1 (6 bases). The CDR3 loop spans 15 amino acids. Germline V CDR1 and CDR2: SGDLS, YYNGEE. Trimming took 0 bases from V and 4 from J, leaving 13 bases between them. The CDR3 DNA reads as TGTGCCAGCAGCGTAGCGGGGGGCGATGGCTATGGCTACACCTTC. Translation gives CASSVAGGDGYGYTF.

This chain uses TRBV5-1 with TRBJ1-5, with D unresolved. CDR3 length equals 17 residues. Germline V lookup: CDR1 SGHRS, CDR2 YFSETQ. V was shortened by 0 bases and J by 0 bases, with 13 bases between the two germline ends. CDR3 sequence: CASSLGAGHYSNQPQHF. CDR3 bases: TGCGCCAGCAGCTTGGGAGCAGGTCATTATAGCAATCAGCCCCAGCATTTT.

The table lists this clonotype with a few counts. The chain uses TRBV7-2 and TRBJ2-7, with TRBD2 matching 8 bases. This CDR3 contains 14 residues. V trimming: 4 bases; J trimming: 6 bases; junction bases outside the gene matches: 8. Germline V CDR1 and CDR2: SGHTA, FQGNSA. CDR3 sequence reads: CASSSAGGPLEQYF. CDR3 in DNA: TGTGCCAGCAGCTCCGCGGGGGGCCCACTCGAGCAGTACTTC.

This clonotype appeared once. V gene TRBV5-1 combines with J gene TRBJ2-1, with 8 bases aligning to TRBD1. The DNA end is a closer match to TRBJ2-7, so the J assignment may be wrong. The length of the CDR3 is 13 residues. The germline CDR1 and CDR2 sequences are SGHRS and YFSETQ. The CDR3 here is CASSFIQGDEQYF. The CDR3 DNA follows: TGCGCCAGCAGCTTTATACAGGGGGATGAGCAGTACTTC.